These 11 T cell receptor beta chains share one sample of origin, sequenced in a study of T cell responses to AZD1222 COVID-19 vaccine. TCRdb keeps only in-frame clones here, not all; method: immunoSEQ multiplex PCR. Found here are over 130,000 clones, approximately 90% of them singletons; the top ten hold about 3.2%. The sample in question was peripheral blood, obtained 28 days after the second AZD1222 dose. The origin of the receptors is an adult who received the AZD1222 COVID-19 vaccine.

The chain couples TRBV6-5 to TRBJ1-1, with TRBD1 matching 8 bases. The CDR3 totals 15 residues. Germline V gene lookup returns CDR1 MNHEY and CDR2 SVGAGI. V dropped 5 bases and J dropped 2; count of bases not matched to a gene: 7. The CDR3 reads CASSSRQGRNTEAFF. The CDR3 DNA reads TGTGCCAGCAGTAGTCGACAGGGGAGAAACACTGAAGCTTTCTTT.

V gene TRBV3-1 (or the pseudogene TRBV3-2) combines with J gene TRBJ2-1; 8 bases agree with TRBD2. CDR1 is LGHDT and CDR2 is YNNKEL in the germline V gene (reference sequence). The CDR3 consists of 16 residues. V was clipped by 0 bases and J by 9 bases; unmatched bases: 10. Written as DNA, the CDR3 is TGTGCCAGCAGCCAAGAAGGCCAGCGGGAGTATAGTGAGCAGTTCTTC. It encodes CASSQEGQREYSEQFF.

This clone appeared a single time. V is TRBV6-5 and J is TRBJ2-7; 8 bases align to TRBD1. With 5 bases clipped from V and 0 bases from J, the junction kept 3 bases outside the gene matches. CDR1 is MNHEY, CDR2 SVGAGI, per germline. The CDR3 contains 14 residues. The chain's CDR3 is CASSPTGGSYEQYF. CDR3 coding DNA: TGTGCCAGCAGTCCTACAGGGGGCTCCTACGAGCAGTACTTC.

J is TRBJ1-1 and V is TRBV19; TRBD1 matches at 8 bases. Looked up from germline, CDR1 is LNHDA and CDR2 is SQIVND (reference sequence). The CDR3 runs to 14 residues. The V gene end was trimmed by 5 bases and the J gene end by 4 bases; junction bases not matched to a gene: 6. The CDR3 coding sequence is TGTGCCAGTAGTGGACAGGGTGAGGGCACTGAAGCTTTCTTT. Protein: CASSGQGEGTEAFF.

The V call is TRBV4-1, the J call TRBJ2-2; the match to TRBD1 covers 10 bases. Losses at the gene ends were 4 bases for V and 8 bases for J; bases not matched to a gene: 10. Germline-derived CDR1 and CDR2 are MGHRA and YSYEKL. This CDR3 is 16 amino acids long. CDR3 nucleotides: TGCGCCAGCAGCCTCTGGGGGACAGGGGATTCGGGGGAGCTGTTTTTT. As protein: CASSLWGTGDSGELFF.

The chain has TRBV6-4 and TRBJ2-1; D tentatively fits TRBD1 or TRBD2 (6 bases each). The CDR3 has 15 residues. CDR1 MRHNA and CDR2 SNTAGT come from the germline V gene. Between the trimmed V and J ends, which lost 0 bases and 7 bases, there was a span of 13 bases. The CDR3 region is CASSDSKGGGNEQFF. The CDR3, as DNA: TGTGCCAGCAGTGACTCGAAGGGGGGCGGAAATGAGCAGTTCTTC.

This sequence joins TRBV7-8 and TRBJ1-1; D remains ambiguous. The CDR3 sequence is 15 residues long. V lost 2 bases to trimming and J lost 1 base, with 11 bases between them. Germline CDR1 is SGHVS and CDR2 is FQNEAQ. The CDR3 coding sequence is TGTGCCAGCAGCTTATTAAATTTCGGGAACACTGAAGCTTTCTTT. This gives the protein CASSLLNFGNTEAFF.

V is TRBV7-9 and J is TRBJ1-2, with D unclear. V lost 0 bases and J lost 8, with 16 bases in between. Germline CDR1 and CDR2: SEHNR and FQNEAQ (reference sequence). This CDR3 contains 15 residues. CDR3 sequence reads: CASSLALTDIFGYTF. In DNA, the CDR3 is TGTGCCAGCAGCTTAGCGCTTACAGATATATTCGGCTACACCTTC.

The chain recombines TRBV30 with TRBJ1-1; D not resolved. This CDR3 contains 12 residues. CDR1 and CDR2 (germline): GTSNPN, SVGIG (reference sequence). V lost 5 bases and J lost 1, with 8 bases in between. CDR3 loop: CAWDIRNTEAFF. The DNA for the CDR3 is TGTGCCTGGGATATAAGGAACACTGAAGCTTTCTTT.

V and J are TRBV27 and TRBJ2-3; 13 bases are a match to TRBD2. This CDR3 spans 16 amino acids. Germline V lookup: CDR1 MNHEY, CDR2 SMNVEV (reference sequence). V lost 7 bases and J lost 5; bases outside the gene matches: 9. The CDR3 loop reads CASIDRGLAGRDTQYF. CDR3 nucleotide sequence: TGTGCCAGCATTGACCGGGGACTAGCGGGACGAGATACGCAGTATTTT.

The V and J genes are TRBV15 and TRBJ1-2; D is unclear. CDR1 is LNHNV, CDR2 YYDKDF, per germline (reference sequence). V lost 2 bases, J lost 3 bases, and 13 bases lay in between. The CDR3 is 15 residues long. The DNA of the CDR3 is TGTGCCACCAGCAGATCTCCAGATTCCCACTATGGCTACACCTTC. It encodes CATSRSPDSHYGYTF. Full variable domain (missing parts from reference TRBV15 and TRBJ1-2): DAMVIQNPRYQVTQFGKPVTLSCSQTLNHNVMYWYQQKSSQAPKLLFHYYDKDFNNEADTPDNFQSRRPNTSFCFLDIRSPGLGDTAMYLCATSRSPDSHYGYTFGSGTRLTVV.